This T cell receptor beta chain stems from a study of radiotherapy plus CTLA-4 blockade in lung cancer. Study at large: Disease control reached over 30%, with objective responses in 15% to 20%. Points from the study as a whole: Tumor-origin TCR clones grew in blood after radiotherapy plus ipilimumab.

CDR1 SGDLS and CDR2 YYNGEE come from the germline V gene. The CDR3 is 15 residues long. The V segment lost 4 bases and the J segment 1 base; nucleotides outside the gene matches: 6. The data were produced by immunoSEQ multiplex PCR, yet TCRdb's version contains in-frame clones alone and is incomplete. The top ten hold 4% to 5.5% of the sample, which has roughly 50,000 clones, about four fifths seen once. About this clone itself: What it binds is not known.

The source is a human donor with non-small cell lung cancer whose response to radiotherapy plus ipilimumab could not be evaluated. The starting material was peripheral blood, obtained from a patient treated with radiotherapy plus ipilimumab. The chain uses TRBV9 and TRBJ1-1; 8 bases are a match to TRBD1. CDR3: CASSPRDRPNTEAFF. The CDR3 bases are TGTGCCAGCAGCCCTCGGGACAGGCCGAACACTGAAGCTTTCTTT.